What follows are 32 T cell receptor beta chains derived from one specimen sequenced in a study of shared clonotypes between healthy human individuals. Assay used: immunoSEQ multiplex PCR; TCRdb lists only in-frame clones, some missing. The repertoire holds hundreds of thousands of clones, with roughly 70% as singletons. The sample comprised memory CD4+ T cells sorted from blood. Indicated subset: CD45RA-negative fraction. These receptors originate from a man in his thirties or forties in good health.

This clone has only one observation. V and J are TRBV7-3 and TRBJ2-3, with 10 bases that match TRBD2. This CDR3 is 16 amino acids long. The ends lost 3 bases at V and 4 bases at J; junction bases unmatched: 7. Germline V CDR1 and CDR2: SGHTA, FQGTGA. Written as DNA, the CDR3 is TGTGCCAGCAGCTTGCAGGTCAGCGGGAGGGCAGATACGCAGTATTTT. Encoded protein: CASSLQVSGRADTQYF.

The J gene is TRBJ2-5, the V gene TRBV5-4; 7 bases are shared with TRBD2. This CDR3 is built from 13 residues. From germline, CDR1 is SGHNT and CDR2 YYREEE (reference sequence). V lost 0 bases to trimming and J lost 5 bases; unmatched junction nucleotides: 1. The CDR3 sequence is CASSLVGGETQYF. Here the CDR3 DNA reads TGTGCCAGCAGCTTGGTGGGAGGGGAGACCCAGTACTTC.

The V gene is TRBV18, the J gene TRBJ2-4, with TRBD2 matching over 8 bases. Losses at the gene ends were 1 base for V and 4 bases for J; bases not matched to a gene: 6. The V gene's germline CDR1 is KGHSH and CDR2 LQKENI. The CDR3 contains 16 residues. The CDR3, as DNA: TGTGCCAGCTCACCACTTTCAGGCGGGGGGAAAAACATTCAGTACTTC. Amino acids: CASSPLSGGGKNIQYF.

The rearrangement links TRBV9 to TRBJ2-5; 11 bases line up with TRBD2. Per germline, CDR1 SGDLS and CDR2 YYNGEE. Trimming cost V 0 bases and J 6 bases; bases outside gene matches: 10. The CDR3 totals 17 residues. The CDR3 reads CASSVASPSGRRQTQYF. DNA for the CDR3: TGTGCCAGCAGCGTAGCTTCCCCTAGCGGGAGGAGACAGACCCAGTACTTC.

V gene TRBV19 combines with J gene TRBJ2-7; 7 nucleotides match TRBD1. Germline trimming cut 6 bases from V and 3 bases from J; bases unmatched to any gene: 14. Per germline, CDR1 LNHDA and CDR2 SQIVND (reference sequence). This CDR3 region has 16 residues. This CDR3 reads CASRATGAGPGYEQYF. CDR3 sequence (DNA): TGTGCCAGTAGGGCCACAGGGGCCGGGCCAGGCTACGAGCAGTACTTC.

V usage is TRBV7-9 and J usage is TRBJ2-1; unclear D gene. The CDR3 totals 13 residues. In germline, CDR1 is SEHNR, CDR2 FQNEAQ (reference sequence). The V and J ends lost 7 bases and 6 bases respectively, with 13 bases between them. CDR3 nucleotides: TGTGCCAGCACCACACCCAAGGGCAATGAGCAGTTCTTC. It is translated as CASTTPKGNEQFF. Full variable domain (remainder filled in from reference TRBV7-9 and TRBJ2-1): DTGVSQNPRHKITKRGQNVTFRCDPISEHNRLYWYRQTLGQGPEFLTYFQNEAQLEKSRLLSDRFSAERPKGSFSTLEIQRTEQGDSAMYLCASTTPKGNEQFFGPGTRLTVL.

The V and J genes are TRBV18 and TRBJ2-2; the D gene is possibly TRBD1 (5 bases). Trimming shortened V by 3 bases and J by 1 base, and 12 bases separated the two germline ends. Germline CDR1 and CDR2: KGHSH and LQKENI. The CDR3 runs 16 residues. CDR3 in DNA: TGTGCCAGCTCACCTGAAGGGGCAGGGAACACCGGGGAGCTGTTTTTT. This codes for CASSPEGAGNTGELFF.

This clone turned up a few times. The J gene is TRBJ1-5, the V gene TRBV2; D is undetermined. V dropped 7 bases and J dropped 4 bases, with 8 bases sitting between them. From germline, CDR1 is SNHLY and CDR2 FYNNEI. This CDR3 comprises 12 residues. The CDR3: CASMVGNQPQHF. CDR3 sequence (DNA): TGTGCCAGCATGGTAGGGAATCAGCCCCAGCATTTT.

CDR3 DNA: TGTGCCAGCAGCTTAAGTTCGGGAGGGCCGGTTTTGTACTTC. Translation: CASSLSSGGPVLYF. The chain carries TRBV7-8 and TRBJ2-7; 8 bases are shared with TRBD2. Germline lookup yields CDR1 SGHVS and CDR2 FQNEAQ. Trimming took 2 bases from V and 12 from J; bases not matched to a gene: 12. This CDR3 comprises 14 residues.

The table lists this clone with a count of one. This chain links TRBV5-1 with TRBJ2-5; 14 bases agree with TRBD2. The CDR3 loop spans 16 amino acids. V shed 4 bases and J 5 bases; nucleotides not matched to a gene: 7. Germline V gives CDR1 SGHRS, CDR2 YFSETQ. This CDR3 reads CASSGGTSGSLETQYF. CDR3 nucleotide sequence: TGCGCCAGCAGCGGGGGGACTAGCGGGAGTTTGGAGACCCAGTACTTC.

The chain couples TRBV7-6 to TRBJ2-2, with 13 positions matching TRBD2. The germline V gene encodes CDR1 SGHVS and CDR2 FNYEAQ. The CDR3 runs to 19 residues. J gave up 6 bases and V 1 base, and 11 bases lay outside the gene matches. The CDR3: CASSLVSRTSGRIAGELFF. In DNA, the CDR3 is TGTGCCAGCAGCTTAGTGTCAAGGACTAGCGGGAGAATCGCCGGGGAGCTGTTTTTT.

This chain links TRBV5-4 with TRBJ2-1; weak D call: TRBD2 (5 bases). Trimming removed 0 bases at V and 2 bases at J, with 6 bases between. Germline-derived CDR1 and CDR2 are SGHNT and YYREEE (reference sequence). The CDR3 is 14 amino acids. CDR3 sequence reads: CASSLAGTYNEQFF. The DNA of the CDR3 is TGTGCCAGCAGCTTGGCGGGAACCTACAATGAGCAGTTCTTC.

This chain connects TRBV7-9 to TRBJ2-1; D assignment may be TRBD1 or TRBD2 (6 bases each). Trimming removed 3 bases from V and 7 bases from J, with 16 bases in between. This CDR3 is 15 amino acids long. Germline V gives CDR1 SEHNR, CDR2 FQNEAQ (reference sequence). This CDR3 reads CASSFIRGPGNEQFF. The DNA for the CDR3 is TGTGCCAGCAGCTTTATTCGGGGGCCGGGGAATGAGCAGTTCTTC.

This sequence joins TRBV5-1 and TRBJ2-1; D not certain. The CDR3 has 14 residues. Germline V gives CDR1 SGHRS, CDR2 YFSETQ. The germline V and J ends were trimmed by 0 bases and 8 bases, with 12 bases remaining between them. The CDR3 loop is CASSLEVGRDEQFF. CDR3 in DNA: TGCGCCAGCAGCTTGGAGGTGGGAAGGGATGAGCAGTTCTTC.

V gene TRBV5-4 combines with J gene TRBJ1-2, with D possibly matching TRBD1 (6 bases). Germline V gene lookup returns CDR1 SGHNT and CDR2 YYREEE (reference sequence). The V end lost 0 bases, the J end lost 5 bases, and 11 bases lay between the germline ends. The CDR3 is made up of 14 amino acids. The CDR3 loop is CASSLVGQLYGYTF. DNA for the CDR3: TGTGCCAGCAGCTTGGTAGGACAGTTATATGGCTACACCTTC.

A few counts support this clone. The CDR3 here is CASGSQANQPQHF. DNA for the CDR3: TGTGCCAGCGGGAGTCAGGCCAATCAGCCCCAGCATTTT. This chain links TRBV6-1 with TRBJ1-5; D remains ambiguous. The CDR3 length is 13 residues. Germline CDR1 reads MNHNS; CDR2 reads SASEGT. The V end was cut by 8 bases, the J end by 3 bases, with 11 bases between.

This clone turned up a few times. The V call is TRBV28, the J call TRBJ1-1; no clear D. Germline V lookup: CDR1 MDHEN, CDR2 SYDVKM. The CDR3 is 12 residues long. The germline V and J ends were trimmed by 5 bases and 5 bases, with 9 bases remaining between them. The CDR3 reads CASSVRKTEAFF. CDR3 coding DNA: TGTGCCAGCAGTGTGAGGAAGACTGAAGCTTTCTTT.

The rearrangement links TRBV5-5 to TRBJ2-7; the D gene is possibly TRBD2 (6 bases). Trimming left V 3 bases short and J 0 bases short, with 13 bases between. Germline V gene lookup returns CDR1 SGHKS and CDR2 YYEKEE (reference sequence). The CDR3 extends over 15 amino acids. CDR3 sequence: CASSSISGYSYEQYF. The DNA for the CDR3 is TGTGCCAGCAGCTCCATTAGCGGCTACTCCTACGAGCAGTACTTC.

The rearrangement links TRBV6-5 to TRBJ1-2; D is undetermined. CDR1 is MNHEY, CDR2 SVGAGI, per germline. The CDR3 sequence is 13 residues long. V was cut by 6 bases and J by 4 bases, with 12 bases left in between. CDR3: CASRSVSPYGYTF. For the CDR3, the DNA is TGTGCCAGCAGGTCGGTCAGCCCCTATGGCTACACCTTC.

The CDR3 DNA follows: TGTGCCAGCAGCCAAGTAGGGTTATCAACCGGGGAGCTGTTTTTT. It encodes CASSQVGLSTGELFF. The V call is TRBV14, the J call TRBJ2-2; D gene unclear. The CDR3 covers 15 residues. The V gene's germline CDR1 is SGHDN and CDR2 FVKESK. The V and J ends lost 1 base and 5 bases respectively, with 11 bases between them. Using reference TRBV14 and TRBJ2-2 for the parts outside the CDR3, the full variable domain is EAGVTQFPSHSVIEKGQTVTLRCDPISGHDNLYWYRRVMGKEIKFLLHFVKESKQDESGMPNNRFLAERTGGTYSTLKVQPAELEDSGVYFCASSQVGLSTGELFFGEGSRLTVL.

This sequence joins TRBV5-1 and TRBJ2-4; D tentatively reads TRBD1 or TRBD2 (5 bases each). The CDR3 contains 13 residues. CDR1 and CDR2 (germline): SGHRS, YFSETQ. V lost 0 bases and J lost 9, with 10 bases in between. CDR3 DNA sequence: TGCGCCAGCAGCTTGGACGGGGCGGGCATTCAGTACTTC. Its protein is CASSLDGAGIQYF. The full variable domain, completed using reference TRBV5-1 and TRBJ2-4, is KAGVTQTPRYLIKTRGQQVTLSCSPISGHRSVSWYQQTPGQGLQFLFEYFSETQRNKGNFPGRFSGRQFSNSRSEMNVSTLELGDSALYLCASSLDGAGIQYFGAGTRLSVL.

This clone occurred a few times. The chain uses TRBV9 and TRBJ2-2; 9 bases match TRBD2. The V and J ends lost 4 bases and 2 bases, in that order; junction bases with no gene match: 6. In germline, CDR1 is SGDLS, CDR2 YYNGEE. CDR3 length: 16 amino acids. CDR3 sequence: CASSQGAGGNTGELFF. The CDR3 nucleotides read TGTGCCAGCAGCCAAGGAGCGGGAGGCAACACCGGGGAGCTGTTTTTT.

The V and J genes are TRBV6-5 and TRBJ2-7; D possibly corresponds to TRBD1 (5 bases). This CDR3 is built from 13 residues. The germline V and J ends were trimmed by 5 bases and 4 bases, with 12 bases remaining between them. The germline gives CDR1 MNHEY, CDR2 SVGAGI. The CDR3 region is CASSRGVGYEQYF. CDR3 in DNA: TGTGCCAGCAGTAGGGGTGTTGGGTACGAGCAGTACTTC.

This clone appeared a few times. The J gene is TRBJ1-1, the V gene TRBV7-6; 9 bases line up with TRBD1. V dropped 5 bases and J dropped 5; count of bases not matched to a gene: 3. This CDR3 contains 13 residues. The germline V gene has CDR1 SGHVS and CDR2 FNYEAQ. CDR3 loop: CASSQTGGTEAFF. In nucleotides, the CDR3 is TGTGCCAGCAGCCAGACAGGGGGGACTGAAGCTTTCTTT.

The rearrangement links TRBV29-1 to TRBJ2-3, with TRBD2 matching over 12 bases. The length of the CDR3 is 18 residues. After removal of 5 bases from V and 0 bases from J, the junction contained 12 bases not matched to a gene. Germline CDR1 and CDR2: SQVTM and ANQGSEA. The CDR3 loop reads CSVQGPGLAGSSTDTQYF. The CDR3 DNA is TGCAGCGTTCAGGGTCCGGGACTAGCGGGTTCTAGCACAGATACGCAGTATTTT.

The genes are TRBV28 and TRBJ1-2; no clear D gene. V lost 3 bases to trimming and J lost 8 bases, with 13 bases between them. In germline, CDR1 is MDHEN, CDR2 SYDVKM. The CDR3 extends over 13 amino acids. The CDR3 loop reads CASSLGSLGGYTF. The CDR3 DNA sequence: TGTGCCAGCAGTTTGGGGAGCCTCGGGGGCTACACCTTC.

CDR3 in DNA: TGTGCCAGCAGTTCCGGTTTTCCATCCCCACGCGAGCAGTACTTC. Translating it yields CASSSGFPSPREQYF. This chain links TRBV27 with TRBJ2-7; D call uncertain. The CDR3 loop spans 15 amino acids. Per the germline V gene, CDR1 is MNHEY and CDR2 is SMNVEV (reference sequence). V was cut by 4 bases and J by 6 bases, with 19 bases left in between.

This chain joins TRBV29-1 and TRBJ2-3; D may be TRBD1 (6 bases). The CDR3 runs 12 residues. The germline CDR1 and CDR2 sequences are SQVTM and ANQGSEA. Trimming stripped 5 bases from V and 4 bases from J, with 10 bases between. In nucleotides, the CDR3 is TGCAGCGTTAAGAGGGGGTCAGATACGCAGTATTTT. It encodes CSVKRGSDTQYF.

The chain has TRBV5-1 and TRBJ1-3; the D gene is possibly TRBD1 (5 bases). This CDR3 contains 16 residues. CDR1 is SGHRS, CDR2 YFSETQ, per germline. V lost 0 bases, J lost 0 bases, and 10 bases lay in between. CDR3 sequence reads: CASSLGGQNSGNTIYF. In nucleotides, the CDR3 is TGCGCCAGCAGCTTGGGGGGCCAGAACTCTGGAAACACCATATATTTT.

This clone was picked up one time. Other nucleotide sequences from this sample produce the same CDR3. This chain links TRBV7-9 with TRBJ2-2; D is unclear. This CDR3 has 13 residues. Looked up from germline, CDR1 is SEHNR and CDR2 is FQNEAQ (reference sequence). V lost 1 base and J 5 bases, leaving 5 bases between the germline ends. The CDR3 DNA sequence: TGTGCCAGCAGCTTAGTACAGACCGGGGAGCTGTTTTTT. This translates into CASSLVQTGELFF.

The chain links TRBV7-2 to TRBJ2-5; D ambiguous. V lost 4 bases, J lost 5 bases, and 14 bases lay in between. The CDR3 is made up of 14 amino acids. Germline CDR1 is SGHTA and CDR2 is FQGNSA. In DNA form, the CDR3 reads TGTGCCAGCAGCTCAAGAAGAAGTTCTGAGACCCAGTACTTC. Amino acid sequence: CASSSRRSSETQYF.

The chain has TRBV7-8 and TRBJ2-2; D is perhaps TRBD1 (5 bases). V lost 5 bases, J lost 4 bases, and 20 bases lay in between. The CDR3 runs to 17 residues. CDR1 is SGHVS and CDR2 is FQNEAQ in the germline V gene. In DNA, the CDR3 is TGTGCCAGCAGCCTTAGAGACTCAGGGCGAGTCACCGGGGAGCTGTTTTTT. This codes for CASSLRDSGRVTGELFF.